A single sample gave rise to the 14 T cell receptor beta chains below, sequenced in a study of T-cell memory formation after mild COVID-19. TCRdb re-derived calls from the 5' RACE reads in MiXCR, one entry per CDR3 protein. The table records roughly 100,000 distinct CDR3 sequences, around 15% of them present only once. Sequencing was carried out using PBMCs or a T cell subset sorted from them (not recorded which). All receptors derive from an adult woman who had mild COVID-19 (a few samples of this study predate the infection). Cell type and time point are not known.

J is TRBJ2-7 and V is TRBV5-1; TRBD1 or TRBD2 may be the D gene (5 bases each). In germline, CDR1 is SGHRS, CDR2 YFSETQ. This CDR3 has 14 residues. V lost 9 bases to trimming and J lost 4 bases, with 20 bases between them. The DNA for the CDR3 is TGCGCCACTCAAGCCGAGGGGACCTGGTACGAGCAGTACTTC. Its translation is CATQAEGTWYEQYF.

This clonotype was found a few times. V and J are TRBV2 and TRBJ1-1; unclear D gene. There are 14 residues in the CDR3. CDR1 is SNHLY, CDR2 FYNNEI, per germline. Trimming shortened V by 6 bases and J by 0 bases, and 11 bases separated the two germline ends. The CDR3 DNA reads as TGTGCCAGCAGCCTCAACGGGCTGAACACTGAAGCTTTCTTT. Its protein product is CASSLNGLNTEAFF. Together with reference TRBV2 and TRBJ1-1, the CDR3 gives the full variable domain: EPEVTQTPSHQVTQMGQEVILRCVPISNHLYFYWYRQILGQKVEFLVSFYNNEISEKSEIFDDQFSVERPDGSNFTLKIRSTKLEDSAMYFCASSLNGLNTEAFFGQGTRLTVV.

Only a few counts were recorded for this clonotype. The chain's CDR3 is CASSLGVGVNTEAFF. DNA of the CDR3: TGTGCCAGCAGCTTAGGTGTGGGGGTGAACACTGAAGCTTTCTTT. The V call is TRBV7-9, the J call TRBJ1-1; TRBD1 is a possible D gene (5 bases). The CDR3 spans 15 residues. V dropped 1 base and J dropped 0 bases, with 9 bases sitting between them. Germline V gene data show CDR1 as SEHNR and CDR2 as FQNEAQ (reference sequence).

This rearrangement joins TRBV27 to TRBJ1-2; 7 nucleotides line up with TRBD1. Germline V gene data show CDR1 as MNHEY and CDR2 as SMNVEV (reference sequence). The CDR3 contains 14 residues. With 5 bases clipped from V and 8 bases from J, the junction kept 11 bases outside the gene matches. The CDR3, as DNA: TGTGCCAGCAGTCCCCAGACAGGGTTAATCGGCTACACCTTC. Translated: CASSPQTGLIGYTF.

V usage is TRBV2 and J usage is TRBJ2-7; D is ambiguous. This CDR3 contains 15 residues. The V gene lost 3 bases and the J gene lost 0 bases, with 12 bases spanning the gap. Germline CDR1 and CDR2: SNHLY and FYNNEI. Here the CDR3 reads CASSDSGESSYEQYF. CDR3 bases: TGTGCCAGCAGTGACTCTGGCGAGAGCTCCTACGAGCAGTACTTC. The complete variable domain, with remaining parts taken from reference TRBV2 and TRBJ2-7, reads EPEVTQTPSHQVTQMGQEVILRCVPISNHLYFYWYRQILGQKVEFLVSFYNNEISEKSEIFDDQFSVERPDGSNFTLKIRSTKLEDSAMYFCASSDSGESSYEQYFGPGTRLTVT.

This clonotype was observed once. This sequence joins TRBV6-5 and TRBJ1-5, with D possibly being TRBD1 (5 bases). Germline V lookup: CDR1 MNHEY, CDR2 SVGAGI. The length of the CDR3 is 16 residues. Trimming left V 7 bases short and J 3 bases short, with 19 bases between. CDR3 coding DNA: TGTGCCAGCAACCCGGTGAGGGGAGGGGACAATCAGCCCCAGCATTTT. Translation gives CASNPVRGGDNQPQHF.

This chain connects TRBV12-3 or TRBV12-4 to TRBJ2-7, with D perhaps TRBD1 (7 bases). V was cut by 1 base and J by 5 bases, with 18 bases left in between. The CDR3 sequence is 16 residues long. The CDR3 here is CASSLDWRGLEDEQYF. The CDR3 coding sequence is TGTGCCAGCAGTTTAGACTGGAGGGGGCTCGAGGACGAGCAGTACTTC.

The table lists this clonotype with a few counts. The chain carries TRBV11-2 and TRBJ2-5; D may be TRBD2 (5 bases). Germline-derived CDR1 and CDR2 are SGHAT and FQNNGV. The CDR3 is made up of 13 amino acids. The V gene lost 4 bases and the J gene lost 7 bases, with 13 bases spanning the gap. Written as DNA, the CDR3 is TGTGCCAGCAGCTCCGGGAACCTTGGGACCCAGTACTTC. Translated, it gives CASSSGNLGTQYF.

This clonotype was seen only once. J is TRBJ1-1 and V is TRBV5-1; TRBD1 might be the D (6 bases). The germline V and J ends were trimmed by 3 bases and 5 bases, with 14 bases remaining between them. This CDR3 region has 14 residues. CDR1 is SGHRS, CDR2 YFSETQ, per germline. The CDR3: CASSCGQYVTEAFF. CDR3 bases: TGCGCCAGCAGCTGTGGACAGTATGTAACTGAAGCTTTCTTT. The full variable domain, in which reference TRBV5-1 and TRBJ1-1 provide the parts outside the CDR3, is KAGVTQTPRYLIKTRGQQVTLSCSPISGHRSVSWYQQTPGQGLQFLFEYFSETQRNKGNFPGRFSGRQFSNSRSEMNVSTLELGDSALYLCASSCGQYVTEAFFGQGTRLTVV.

The rearrangement joins TRBV3-1 to TRBJ1-2; D is unclear. Looked up from germline, CDR1 is LGHDT and CDR2 is YNNKEL (reference sequence). The CDR3 has 14 residues. Trimming pared 0 bases from V and 6 bases from J, leaving 11 bases between. The CDR3 DNA sequence: TGTGCCAGCAGCCAAGATGATCTGACCGATGGCTACACCTTC. Encoded protein: CASSQDDLTDGYTF.

This clonotype occurred a few times. V and J are TRBV9 and TRBJ1-3; TRBD1 is a possible D gene (5 bases). Per germline, CDR1 SGDLS and CDR2 YYNGEE. The V end was cut by 4 bases, the J end by 4 bases, with 9 bases between. The CDR3 covers 13 residues. Here the CDR3 reads CASSPQGGNTIYF. The CDR3 DNA follows: TGTGCCAGCAGCCCCCAGGGCGGAAACACCATATATTTT. Full variable domain (outside the CDR3, taken from reference TRBV9 and TRBJ1-3): DSGVTQTPKHLITATGQRVTLRCSPRSGDLSVYWYQQSLDQGLQFLIQYYNGEERAKGNILERFSAQQFPDLHSELNLSSLELGDSALYFCASSPQGGNTIYFGEGSWLTVV.

This clonotype was found a few times. The V and J genes are TRBV9 and TRBJ2-2, with 8 bases lining up with TRBD2. Germline CDR1 and CDR2: SGDLS and YYNGEE. This CDR3 has 15 amino acids. V shed 4 bases, J shed 6 bases, and the junction held 8 bases outside the gene matches. The CDR3 DNA is TGTGCCAGCAGCCCAGGGACTAGTAGCTCCGGGGAGCTGTTTTTT. This encodes CASSPGTSSSGELFF.

This clonotype was found many times. The J gene is TRBJ2-1, the V gene TRBV4-1; D is unresolved. CDR3 length: 12 residues. V lost 0 bases, J lost 9 bases, and 6 bases lay in between. Germline CDR1 and CDR2: MGHRA and YSYEKL. The CDR3 region is CASSQDFAEQFF. In DNA form, the CDR3 reads TGCGCCAGCAGCCAAGATTTCGCTGAGCAGTTCTTC.

The chain combines TRBV7-7 with TRBJ2-1; TRBD1 or TRBD2 may be the D gene (6 bases each). V dropped 5 bases and J dropped 1 base, with 15 bases sitting between them. Germline loops: CDR1 SSHAT, CDR2 FNYEAQ (reference sequence). The CDR3 extends over 16 amino acids. CDR3 DNA: TGTGCCAGCAGCCCTGGGCAGGGGAGGTCCTACAATGAGCAGTTCTTC. Translating it yields CASSPGQGRSYNEQFF. The whole variable domain, remainder taken from reference TRBV7-7 and TRBJ2-1, is GAGVSQSPRYKVTKRGQDVTLRCDPISSHATLYWYQQALGQGPEFLTYFNYEAQPDKSGLPSDRFSAERPEGSISTLTIQRTEQRDSAMYRCASSPGQGRSYNEQFFGPGTRLTVL.